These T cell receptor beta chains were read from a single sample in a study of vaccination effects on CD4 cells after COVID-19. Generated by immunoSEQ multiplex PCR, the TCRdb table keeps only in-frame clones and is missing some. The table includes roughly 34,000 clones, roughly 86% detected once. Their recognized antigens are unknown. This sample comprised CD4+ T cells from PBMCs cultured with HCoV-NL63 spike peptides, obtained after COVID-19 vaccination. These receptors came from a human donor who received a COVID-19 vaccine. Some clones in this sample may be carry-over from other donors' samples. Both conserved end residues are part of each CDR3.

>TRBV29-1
CSVPPAQGGDGYTF
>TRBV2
CASRRGQGLAKNIQYF
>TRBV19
CASQGRSASGNTIYF
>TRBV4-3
CASSHLGPGQGLDTQYF
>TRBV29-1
CSYRAGGVSGELFF
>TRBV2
CASSRGTGTLYNEQFF
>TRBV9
CASSVGQGFADTQYF
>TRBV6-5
CASSLDFQETQYF
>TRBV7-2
CASSLAAGSLKTGELFF
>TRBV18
CASSSERTGELFF
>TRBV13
CASSLFRDRYYGYTF
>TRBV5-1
CASSGGGLAAQQETQYF
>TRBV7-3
CASSLYFGEKLFF
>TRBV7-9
CASTDGTGDLNTEAFF
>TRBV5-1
CASSSGSLQTQYF
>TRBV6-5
CASSPLQGGGNTIYF
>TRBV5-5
CASSLTGTRSYNEQFF
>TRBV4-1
CASSHTGLGDTEAFF